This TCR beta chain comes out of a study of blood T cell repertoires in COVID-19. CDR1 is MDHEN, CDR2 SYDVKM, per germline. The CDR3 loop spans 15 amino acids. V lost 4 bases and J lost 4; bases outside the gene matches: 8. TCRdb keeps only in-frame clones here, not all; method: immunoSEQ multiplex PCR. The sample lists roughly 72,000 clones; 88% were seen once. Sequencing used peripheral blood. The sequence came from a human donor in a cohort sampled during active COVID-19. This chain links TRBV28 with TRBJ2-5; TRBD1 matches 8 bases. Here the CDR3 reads CASSSRTGWTETQYF. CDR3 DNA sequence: TGTGCCAGCAGTTCCCGGACAGGGTGGACAGAGACCCAGTACTTC.